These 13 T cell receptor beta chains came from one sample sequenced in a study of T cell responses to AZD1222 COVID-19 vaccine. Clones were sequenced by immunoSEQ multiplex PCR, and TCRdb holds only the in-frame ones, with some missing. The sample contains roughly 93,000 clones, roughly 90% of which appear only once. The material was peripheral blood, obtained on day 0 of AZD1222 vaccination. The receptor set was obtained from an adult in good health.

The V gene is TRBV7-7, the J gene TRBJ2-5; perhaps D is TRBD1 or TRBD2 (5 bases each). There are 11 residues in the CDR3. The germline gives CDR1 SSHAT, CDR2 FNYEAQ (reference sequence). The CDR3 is CAEDEGETQYF. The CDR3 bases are TGTGCGGAGGATGAGGGGGAGACCCAGTACTTC.

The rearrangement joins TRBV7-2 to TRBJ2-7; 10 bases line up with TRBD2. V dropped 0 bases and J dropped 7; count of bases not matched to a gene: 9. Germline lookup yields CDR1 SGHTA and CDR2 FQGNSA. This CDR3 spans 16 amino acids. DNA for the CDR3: TGTGCCAGCAGCTTAGCAGGGCTAGCGGGAGCAGGAGAGCAGTACTTC. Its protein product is CASSLAGLAGAGEQYF. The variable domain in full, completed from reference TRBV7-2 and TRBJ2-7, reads GAGVSQSPSNKVTEKGKDVELRCDPISGHTALYWYRQSLGQGLEFLIYFQGNSAPDKSGLPSDRFSAERTGGSVSTLTIQRTQQEDSAVYLCASSLAGLAGAGEQYFGPGTRLTVT.

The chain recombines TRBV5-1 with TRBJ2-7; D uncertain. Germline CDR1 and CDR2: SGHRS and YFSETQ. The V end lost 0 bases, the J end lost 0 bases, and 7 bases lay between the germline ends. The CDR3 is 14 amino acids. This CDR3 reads CASSLGPSSYEQYF. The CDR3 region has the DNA TGCGCCAGCAGCTTGGGCCCGAGCTCCTACGAGCAGTACTTC.

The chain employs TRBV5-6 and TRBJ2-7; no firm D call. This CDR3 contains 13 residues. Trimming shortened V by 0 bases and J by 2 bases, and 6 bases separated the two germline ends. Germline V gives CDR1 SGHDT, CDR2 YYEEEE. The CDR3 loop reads CASSLVRPYEQYF. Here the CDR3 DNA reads TGTGCCAGCAGCTTGGTCAGACCCTACGAGCAGTACTTC. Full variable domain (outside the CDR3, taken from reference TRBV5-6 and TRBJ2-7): DAGVTQSPTHLIKTRGQQVTLRCSPKSGHDTVSWYQQALGQGPQFIFQYYEEEERQRGNFPDRFSGHQFPNYSSELNVNALLLGDSALYLCASSLVRPYEQYFGPGTRLTVT.

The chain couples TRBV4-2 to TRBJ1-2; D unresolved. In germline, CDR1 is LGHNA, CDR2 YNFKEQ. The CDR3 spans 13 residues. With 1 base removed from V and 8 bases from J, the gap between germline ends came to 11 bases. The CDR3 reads CASSQGTMQGYTF. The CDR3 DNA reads TGTGCCAGCAGCCAAGGTACCATGCAAGGCTACACCTTC.

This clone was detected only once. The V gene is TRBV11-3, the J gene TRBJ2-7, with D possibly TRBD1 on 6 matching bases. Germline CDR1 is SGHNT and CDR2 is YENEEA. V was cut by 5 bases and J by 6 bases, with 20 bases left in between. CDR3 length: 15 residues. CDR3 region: CASSKGQGGVAEQYF. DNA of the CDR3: TGTGCCAGCAGCAAAGGGCAAGGGGGAGTGGCCGAGCAGTACTTC.

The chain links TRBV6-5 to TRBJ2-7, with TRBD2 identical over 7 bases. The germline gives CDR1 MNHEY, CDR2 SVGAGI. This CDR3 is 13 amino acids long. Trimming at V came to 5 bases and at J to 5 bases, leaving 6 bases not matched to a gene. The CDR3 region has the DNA TGTGCCAGCAGTACGGGACTAAACAACGAGCAGTACTTC. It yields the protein CASSTGLNNEQYF.

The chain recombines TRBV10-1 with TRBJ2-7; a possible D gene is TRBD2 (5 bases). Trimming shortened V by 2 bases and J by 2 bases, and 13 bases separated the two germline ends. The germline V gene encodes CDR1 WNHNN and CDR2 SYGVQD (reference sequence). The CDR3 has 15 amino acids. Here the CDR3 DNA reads TGCGCCAGCAGTGAGCATGGACTCACCGCCTACGAGCAGTACTTC. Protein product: CASSEHGLTAYEQYF.

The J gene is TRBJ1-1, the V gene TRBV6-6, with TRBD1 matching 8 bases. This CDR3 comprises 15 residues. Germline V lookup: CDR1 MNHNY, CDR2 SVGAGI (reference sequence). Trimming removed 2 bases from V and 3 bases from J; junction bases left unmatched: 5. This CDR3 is CASSYRGQVDTEAFF. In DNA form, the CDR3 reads TGTGCCAGCAGTTACCGGGGACAGGTGGACACTGAAGCTTTCTTT.

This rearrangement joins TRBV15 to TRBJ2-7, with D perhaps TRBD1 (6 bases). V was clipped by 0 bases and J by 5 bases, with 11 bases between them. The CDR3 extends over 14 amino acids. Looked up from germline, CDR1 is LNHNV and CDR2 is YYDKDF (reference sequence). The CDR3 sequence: CATSRESRGDEQYF. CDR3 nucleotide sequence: TGTGCCACCAGCAGAGAGAGCAGGGGCGACGAGCAGTACTTC.

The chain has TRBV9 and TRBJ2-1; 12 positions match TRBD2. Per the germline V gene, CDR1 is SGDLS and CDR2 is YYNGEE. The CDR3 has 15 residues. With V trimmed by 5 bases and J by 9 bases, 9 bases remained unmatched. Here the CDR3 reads CASSPLAGGRGEQFF. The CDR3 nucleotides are TGTGCCAGCAGTCCACTAGCGGGAGGCCGGGGTGAGCAGTTCTTC.

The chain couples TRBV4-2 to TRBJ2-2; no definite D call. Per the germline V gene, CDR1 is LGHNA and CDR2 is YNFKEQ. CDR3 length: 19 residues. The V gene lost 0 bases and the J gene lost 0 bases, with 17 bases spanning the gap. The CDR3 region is CASSQDDPRLLANTGELFF. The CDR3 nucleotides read TGTGCCAGCAGCCAAGATGATCCTCGATTACTCGCGAACACCGGGGAGCTGTTTTTT.

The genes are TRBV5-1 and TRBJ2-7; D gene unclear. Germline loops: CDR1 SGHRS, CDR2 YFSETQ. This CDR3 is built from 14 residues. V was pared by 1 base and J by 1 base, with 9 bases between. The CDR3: CASSLLTGSYEQYF. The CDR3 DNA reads TGCGCCAGCAGCTTGTTAACGGGTTCCTACGAGCAGTACTTC.